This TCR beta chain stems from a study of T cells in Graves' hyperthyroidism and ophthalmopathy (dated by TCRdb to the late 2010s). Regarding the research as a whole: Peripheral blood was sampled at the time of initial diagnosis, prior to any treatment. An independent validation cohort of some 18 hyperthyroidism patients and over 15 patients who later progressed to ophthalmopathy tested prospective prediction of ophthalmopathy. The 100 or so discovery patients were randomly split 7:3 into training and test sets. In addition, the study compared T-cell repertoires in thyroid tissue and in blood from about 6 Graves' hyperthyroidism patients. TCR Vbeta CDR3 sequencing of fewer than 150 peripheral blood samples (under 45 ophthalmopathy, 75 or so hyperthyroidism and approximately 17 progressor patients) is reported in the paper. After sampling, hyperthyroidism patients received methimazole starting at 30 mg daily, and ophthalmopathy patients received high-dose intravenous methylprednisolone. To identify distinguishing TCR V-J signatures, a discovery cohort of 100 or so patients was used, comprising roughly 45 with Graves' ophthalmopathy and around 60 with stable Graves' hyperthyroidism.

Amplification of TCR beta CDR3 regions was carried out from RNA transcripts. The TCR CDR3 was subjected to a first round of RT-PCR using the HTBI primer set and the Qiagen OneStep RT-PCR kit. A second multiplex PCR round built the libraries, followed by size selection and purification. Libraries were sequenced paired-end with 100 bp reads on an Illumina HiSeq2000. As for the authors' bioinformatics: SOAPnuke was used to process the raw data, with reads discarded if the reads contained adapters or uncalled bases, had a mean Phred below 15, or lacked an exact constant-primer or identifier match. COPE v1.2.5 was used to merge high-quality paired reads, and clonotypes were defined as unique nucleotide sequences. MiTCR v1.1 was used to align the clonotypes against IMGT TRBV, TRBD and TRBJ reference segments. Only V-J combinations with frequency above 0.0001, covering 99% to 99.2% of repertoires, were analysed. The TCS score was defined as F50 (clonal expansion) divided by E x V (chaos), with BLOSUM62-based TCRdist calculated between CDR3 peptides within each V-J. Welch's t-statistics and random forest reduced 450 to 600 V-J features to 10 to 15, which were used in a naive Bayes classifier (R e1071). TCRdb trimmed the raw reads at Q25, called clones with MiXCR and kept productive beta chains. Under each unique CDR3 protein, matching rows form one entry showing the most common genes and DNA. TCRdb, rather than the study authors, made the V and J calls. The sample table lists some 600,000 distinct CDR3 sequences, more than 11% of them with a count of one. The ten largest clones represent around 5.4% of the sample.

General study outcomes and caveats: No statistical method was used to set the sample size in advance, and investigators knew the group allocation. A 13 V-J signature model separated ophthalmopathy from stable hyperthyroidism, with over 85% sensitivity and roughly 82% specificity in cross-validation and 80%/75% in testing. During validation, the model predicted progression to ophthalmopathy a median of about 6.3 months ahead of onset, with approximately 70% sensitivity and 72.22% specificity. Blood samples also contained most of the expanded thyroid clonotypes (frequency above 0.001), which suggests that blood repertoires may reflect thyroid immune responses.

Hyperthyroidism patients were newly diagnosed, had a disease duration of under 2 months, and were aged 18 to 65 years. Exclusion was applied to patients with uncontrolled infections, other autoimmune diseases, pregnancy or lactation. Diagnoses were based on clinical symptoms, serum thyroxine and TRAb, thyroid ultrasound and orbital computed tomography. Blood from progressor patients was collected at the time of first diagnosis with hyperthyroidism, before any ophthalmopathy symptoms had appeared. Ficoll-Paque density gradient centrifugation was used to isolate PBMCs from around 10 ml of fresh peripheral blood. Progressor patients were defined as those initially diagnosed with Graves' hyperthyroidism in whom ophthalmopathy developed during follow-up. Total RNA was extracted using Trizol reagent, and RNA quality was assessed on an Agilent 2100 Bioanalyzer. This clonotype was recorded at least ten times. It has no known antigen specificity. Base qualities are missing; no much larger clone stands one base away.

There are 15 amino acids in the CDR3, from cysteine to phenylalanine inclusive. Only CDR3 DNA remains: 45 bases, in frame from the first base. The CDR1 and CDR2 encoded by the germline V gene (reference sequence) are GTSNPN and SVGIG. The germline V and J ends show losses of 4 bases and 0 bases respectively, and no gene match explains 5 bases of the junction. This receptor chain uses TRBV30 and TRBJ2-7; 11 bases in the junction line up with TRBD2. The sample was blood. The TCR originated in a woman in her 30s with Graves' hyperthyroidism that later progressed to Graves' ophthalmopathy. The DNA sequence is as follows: TGTGCCTGGAATAGCGGGAGGGTAAGCTCCTACGAGCAGTACTTC. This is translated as CAWNSGRVSSYEQYF.